This T cell receptor beta chain appears in the sequencing data of a study of CD8 T cells in Susac syndrome. TEMRA cells were FACS-enriched, while CD8+ and CD4+ T cells were negatively isolated. V shed 3 bases and J shed 8 bases, with 11 bases lying between them. Germline lookup yields CDR1 SGHTA and CDR2 FQGNSA. The CDR3 runs 14 residues. Random hexamers were used to reverse transcribe roughly 0.5 to 1 ug of RNA. TCRdb re-called the immunoSEQ multiplex PCR reads through MiXCR, storing one row per CDR3 protein. Among around 280,000 distinct CDR3 sequences listed, about 90% were seen once. The gene calls are TRBV7-2 and TRBJ1-6, with TRBD1 as a possible D gene (5 bases). The TCR originated in a human donor with multiple sclerosis. Input material: CD4+ T cells from PBMCs. The CDR3 DNA is TGTGCCAGCAGCTTGGCAGGGAAGTATTCACCCCTCCACTTT. The encoded protein is CASSLAGKYSPLHF.